A selection of T cell receptor beta chains follows, all from one sample in a study of T cell responses to AZD1222 COVID-19 vaccine. Repertoires were generated with immunoSEQ multiplex PCR, while TCRdb's copy carries only in-frame clones and drops some. The table has 95,000 or so clones, roughly 91% seen once. The sequences come from peripheral blood, collected on day 0 of MenACWY control vaccination. Receptors originate from an adult in good health. Each CDR3 is given with its conserved first and last residue. The D gene is left open where the match is weak. Not every row has a clone size; where given, it reads once, few, many or a size class.

>NA|16|TRBJ2-1|TRBV28|TRBD2
TGTGCCAGCAGTACCTGGACTAGCGGGTCCTACAATGAGCAGTTCTTC
CASSTWTSGSYNEQFF
>NA|14|TRBJ2-3|TRBV6-6|NA
TGTGCCAGCAGTTACTCGACGAACACAGATACGCAGTATTTT
CASSYSTNTDTQYF
>once|13|TRBJ1-1|TRBV29-1|NA
TGCAGCGTGGCCCCCGGAGGGATCACTGAAGCTTTCTTT
CSVAPGGITEAFF
>NA|16|TRBJ1-5|TRBV27|NA
TGTGCCAGCAGTTTATCACCGTCGGGACGCAATCAGCCCCAGCATTTT
CASSLSPSGRNQPQHF
>NA|13|TRBJ2-7|TRBV12-3/TRBV12-4|NA
TGTGCCAGCAGTACGGACTTGAGCTACGAGCAGTACTTC
CASSTDLSYEQYF
>NA|16|TRBJ2-2|TRBV2|TRBD1
TGTGCCAGTCGCCAGTGGACAGGGGCGGGCACCGGGGAGCTGTTTTTT
CASRQWTGAGTGELFF
>NA|14|TRBJ1-5|TRBV19|TRBD1
TGTGCCAGTAGCCGACAGGGAGGCAATCAGCCCCAGCATTTT
CASSRQGGNQPQHF
>NA|14|TRBJ2-7|TRBV19|NA
TGTGCCAGTAGTATAGTGGGGGGAGCGGTCGAGCAGTACTTC
CASSIVGGAVEQYF
>NA|16|TRBJ2-7|TRBV5-1|TRBD1
TGCGCCAGCAGCTTGCAATCCGGGACAGGGAATCGCGAGCAGTACTTC
CASSLQSGTGNREQYF
>NA|14|TRBJ2-2|TRBV7-3|NA
TGTGCCAGCAGCTCAGCGCAGGCTATCGGGGAGCTGTTTTTT
CASSSAQAIGELFF
>NA|14|TRBJ1-1|TRBV3-1/TRBV3-2|NA
TGTGCCAGCAGCCAAGTCCGGGGGACCGGGAGAGCTTTCTTT
CASSQVRGTGRAFF
>NA|15|TRBJ1-2|TRBV5-4|TRBD1
TGTGCCAGCAGCTTGGACCAGACAGGGTTCGGGGGCTACACCTTC
CASSLDQTGFGGYTF
>medium-sized|16|TRBJ1-3|TRBV21-1|NA
TGTGCCAGCAGGGTCCCGGGACAGGGGGACGGAAACACCATATATTTT
CASRVPGQGDGNTIYF
>NA|19|TRBJ1-5|TRBV4-1|TRBD1
TGCGCCAGCAGCCAAGATCACCAGGGGGCGGACTATAGCAATCAGCCCCAGCATTTT
CASSQDHQGADYSNQPQHF
>NA|16|TRBJ1-2|TRBV29-1|TRBD1
TGCAGCGTTGACACTAGGCGGGGACAGCACCTTTATGGCTACACCTTC
CSVDTRRGQHLYGYTF
>NA|15|TRBJ1-2|TRBV19|NA
TGTGCCAGTAGTATCGCTACCCGCTCTAACTATGGCTACACCTTC
CASSIATRSNYGYTF
>NA|14|TRBJ2-3|TRBV4-2|NA
TGTGCCAGCAGCCCTGATGAGGGCACAGATACGCAGTATTTT
CASSPDEGTDTQYF
>NA|14|TRBJ2-7|TRBV5-1|NA
TGCGCCAGCAGCCTCAGACCAGGGGCTTACGAGCAGTACTTC
CASSLRPGAYEQYF
>NA|14|TRBJ1-1|TRBV5-5|NA
TGTGCCAGCTACTGGGTTCCCGGAGGCACTGAAGCTTTCTTT
CASYWVPGGTEAFF
>NA|10|TRBJ1-1|TRBV19|NA
TGTGCCAGTCTGGGCCCTGAAGCTTTCTTT
CASLGPEAFF
>NA|12|TRBJ1-4|TRBV2|NA
TGTGCCAGCAGTGTCCGAGCTGAAAAACTGTTTTTT
CASSVRAEKLFF
>NA|13|TRBJ2-7|TRBV12-3/TRBV12-4|NA
TGTGCCAGCAGCTACTCCGGGCTCTACGAGCAGTACTTC
CASSYSGLYEQYF
>NA|15|TRBJ1-2|TRBV28|TRBD1
TGTGCCAGCACCCGGGACGACAGGGGGCTTATGGGCTACACCTTC
CASTRDDRGLMGYTF
>once|12|TRBJ1-6|TRBV19|NA
TGTGCCAGTAGTATAGCTAATTCACCCCTCCACTTT
CASSIANSPLHF
>NA|13|TRBJ1-3|TRBV2|NA
TGTGCCAGCATGAGGGAACTCGGAAACACCATATATTTT
CASMRELGNTIYF
>NA|13|TRBJ1-3|TRBV2|NA
TGTGCCACCACCCGGGGGCTTGGAAACACCATATATTTT
CATTRGLGNTIYF
>NA|15|TRBJ2-2|TRBV10-2|TRBD2
TGCGCCAGTGGACTAGCGGGGTTGAACACCGGGGAGCTGTTTTTT
CASGLAGLNTGELFF
>NA|13|TRBJ2-7|TRBV2|NA
TGTGCCAGCTTCCTAGGGCAAACCTACGAGCAGTACTTC
CASFLGQTYEQYF
>NA|13|TRBJ2-5|TRBV6-5|NA
TGTGCCAGCAGGAGGACAATCCAAGAGACCCAGTACTTC
CASRRTIQETQYF
>few|13|TRBJ2-1|TRBV15|NA
TGTGCCACCAGCAGAGGGAAGGGCGGTGAGCAGTTCTTC
CATSRGKGGEQFF
>NA|12|TRBJ1-2|TRBV9|NA
TGTGCCAGCAGCGCTCCAAGCCCGGGCTACACCTTC
CASSAPSPGYTF
>NA|16|TRBJ1-1|TRBV4-1|NA
TGCGCCAGCAGCCAAGGACGAGAGCATATGAACACTGAAGCTTTCTTT
CASSQGREHMNTEAFF
>NA|15|TRBJ1-1|TRBV7-2|NA
TGTGCCAGCAGCTTAGCGGCAGGAACGAACACTGAAGCTTTCTTT
CASSLAAGTNTEAFF
>NA|14|TRBJ2-1|TRBV19|NA
TGTGCCAGTAGTACCCCCGGCTCCTACAATGAGCAGTTCTTC
CASSTPGSYNEQFF
>NA|17|TRBJ2-3|TRBV11-3|NA
TGTGCCAGCAGCTTAGGTTCAGGCACTGCTAGCACAGATACGCAGTATTTT
CASSLGSGTASTDTQYF
>NA|15|TRBJ1-2|TRBV9|TRBD1
TGTGCCAGCAGCTCCTCGGACAGGAGCGGGTATGGCTACACCTTC
CASSSSDRSGYGYTF
>NA|15|TRBJ1-1|TRBV6-2/TRBV6-3|TRBD1
TGTGCCAGCAGTACAACGGACAGGGGGCGGAGAAGGGCTTTCTTT
CASSTTDRGRRRAFF
>NA|14|TRBJ1-3|TRBV6-5|NA
TGTGCCAGCGAGCCGAGATACTCTGGAAACACCATATATTTT
CASEPRYSGNTIYF
>NA|11|TRBJ1-1|TRBV5-4|NA
TGTGCCAGCAGCTGGGGTCCGGATCATTTCTTT
CASSWGPDHFF
>NA|10|TRBJ1-1|TRBV6-7|NA
TGTGCCAGCAGTTACGGACAAGCTTTCTTT
CASSYGQAFF
>NA|13|TRBJ1-1|TRBV7-9|NA
TGTGCCAGCAGCTTCTCGGAGGGAGAAAGAGCTTTCTTT
CASSFSEGERAFF
>NA|16|TRBJ1-3|TRBV19|NA
TGTGCCAGTAGTGAGGGGACAACTCGATCTGGAAACACCATATATTTT
CASSEGTTRSGNTIYF
>once|17|TRBJ2-2|TRBV28|TRBD1
TGTGCCAGCAGTTTAGGTGGTCGGACAGGGCGGTCCGGGGAGCTGTTTTTT
CASSLGGRTGRSGELFF
>NA|16|TRBJ2-2|TRBV4-3|TRBD2
TGCGCCAGCAGCCAAGTAAGCGGGGGGGCCTCCGGGGAGCTGTTTTTT
CASSQVSGGASGELFF
>NA|16|TRBJ1-5|TRBV5-8|NA
TGTGCCAGCAGCCCCCGGGTTCCACAAATAGGTCAGCCCCAGCATTTT
CASSPRVPQIGQPQHF
>NA|14|TRBJ1-3|TRBV28|TRBD1
TGTGCCAGCAGACCGACAGGGCCTAGAAACACCATATATTTT
CASRPTGPRNTIYF
>NA|16|TRBJ1-6|TRBV5-3|NA
TGTGCCAGAAGCTTTCTGGACCCCGGGCAGAATTCACCCCTCCACTTT
CARSFLDPGQNSPLHF
>NA|14|TRBJ1-1|TRBV7-9|TRBD1
TGTGCCAGCAGCAAACAGGGGGAGAGAACTGAAGCTTTCTTT
CASSKQGERTEAFF
>NA|11|TRBJ2-7|TRBV20-1|NA
TGCAGTGCTACCGCGGTTGACGAGCAGTACTTC
CSATAVDEQYF
>NA|15|TRBJ2-2|TRBV9|NA
TGTGCCAGCAGCGTAGGAGGCAGGAACACCGGGGAGCTGTTTTTT
CASSVGGRNTGELFF
>few|14|TRBJ1-4|TRBV11-3|TRBD1
TGTGCCAGCAGCAACCGGGACAGAAGGGAAAAACTGTTTTTT
CASSNRDRREKLFF
>NA|14|TRBJ1-5|TRBV19|TRBD1
TGTGCCAGTAGTACGGACAGGGGTTGGCAGCCCCAGCATTTT
CASSTDRGWQPQHF
>few|19|TRBJ2-7|TRBV7-9|NA
TGTGCCAGCAGCTCCCCCGGGACAGGGGTGGCTAGCGGGGTTTACGAGCAGTACTTC
CASSSPGTGVASGVYEQYF
>NA|14|TRBJ2-2|TRBV9|NA
TGTGCCAGCAGCGTAGTTGGTAGCGCCGGGGAGCTGTTTTTT
CASSVVGSAGELFF
>NA|16|TRBJ2-2|TRBV4-3|TRBD2
TGCGCCAGCAGCCAATACACTAGCGGGGACACCGGGGAGCTGTTTTTT
CASSQYTSGDTGELFF
>NA|12|TRBJ2-7|TRBV7-6|NA
TGTGCCAGCAGCGGGCTGGGGATCGAGCAGTACTTC
CASSGLGIEQYF
>NA|12|TRBJ2-5|TRBV20-1|NA
TGCAGTGCTAGTCCCGGTTGGGGGGCCCAGTACTTC
CSASPGWGAQYF
>NA|15|TRBJ2-3|TRBV20-1|TRBD2
TGCAGTGCTAGTTCGGCGGGGGGTCGCACAGATACGCAGTATTTT
CSASSAGGRTDTQYF